This T cell receptor beta chain was retrieved from a study of regulatory T cells in long-lasting Graves disease (TCRdb year 2021). Broadly, across the study: Patients with newly diagnosed Graves' disease had been on antithyroid drugs for under 3 months. Persistent Graves' disease patients were compared with newly diagnosed Graves' disease patients by peripheral blood TCR sequencing and RNA sequencing. The study was registered as a clinical trial and conducted in China. A total of 35 or so samples were covered by TCR sequencing, comprising approximately 13 persistent and 20 or so newly diagnosed Graves' disease patients. What the study reported, not specific to this receptor: The authors noted that the small sample size was a limitation that may lower accuracy. Compared with newly diagnosed patients, persistent Graves' disease patients had lower TCR Shannon entropy and fewer highly expanded clones, which suggests clonal expansion. Only peripheral blood was studied, because thyroid tissue, the primary lesion, was inaccessible. Persistent disease showed preferential use of TRBV28, TRBJ1-2 and TRBJ2-5, whereas newly diagnosed disease favored TRBV20-1 and TRBJ2-1. Persistent patients shared more public clonotypes among themselves (around 2,800) than newly diagnosed patients did (approximately 870). Sequencing and analysis were restricted to the TCR beta chain.

The time point label, read with the paper, signifies: newly diagnosed GD, antithyroid drugs for less than 3 months. For both TCR sequencing and RNA sequencing, RNA was extracted from PBMCs using TRIzol. The diagnosis of Graves' disease was made according to American Thyroid Association guidelines. Patients were recruited from an endocrinology department in Xi'an, China. From each patient, around 8.3 milliliters of peripheral blood was collected into an EDTA anticoagulant tube. Ficoll Paque Plus density gradient separation was used to isolate PBMCs, and no further T cell sorting was done. An Agilent 2100 Bioanalyzer and agarose gel were used to assess RNA quality, and a NanoDrop 2000 was used to measure RNA concentration. The library was prepared using multiplex PCR. Reads for this sample came from an Illumina HiSeq 4000. iRepertoire HTBI primers and Arm-PCR amplification of CDR3 regions were used to construct TCR beta libraries. Before sequencing, the PCR products went through gel purification. As for the original processing: Gene usage analysis of CDR3 amino acid clonotypes used the 60 to 75 TRBV and 14 to 15 TRBJ segments found across samples. COPE and FqMerger were used to merge filtered high-quality paired reads into contigs. BLAST was used to align contigs to the IMGT TRBV, TRBD and TRBJ reference genes, and CDR3 was defined following IMGT. Highly expanded clones were defined as clonotypes with a frequency above 0.1%. Shannon entropy was used to measure repertoire diversity, and the Gini coefficient was used to measure V-J evenness. Clonotypes shared by more than one individual were considered public. Clones were called with MiXCR by TCRdb after fastp trimmed the public reads at Q25, and only in-frame beta chains were retained. Records with the same CDR3 protein are collapsed into one entry carrying the most frequent genes and DNA. The V and J calls follow TCRdb's processing rather than the paper's. Here the sample has hundreds of thousands of distinct CDR3 sequences; less than 20% occur a single time. The leading ten clones occupy 22% of the sample.

On this clonotype: Its antigen has not been determined. No much larger clone exists at a distance of one base, and base qualities are not known.

The CDR3 sequence holds 15 residues, the cysteine and phenylalanine included. Here the CDR3 DNA is all that survives: 45 bases in frame from base 1. The germline V gene (reference sequence) gives CDR1 as PRHDT and CDR2 as FYEKMQ. The junction shows trimming of 8 bases on V and 0 bases on J, and the gene matches do not reach 4 bases of it. The origin of this receptor is a female donor with Graves disease. Sequencing was performed on peripheral blood mononuclear cells (PBMCs), taken at new diagnosis, from a patient treated with antithyroid drugs. In this chain, TRBV13 is recombined with TRBJ1-3; TRBD1 fits 10 bases in the junction. The nucleotide sequence is TGTGCCAGCTCCCGGACAGGGGGCTCTGGAAACACCATATATTTT. This encodes CASSRTGGSGNTIYF.